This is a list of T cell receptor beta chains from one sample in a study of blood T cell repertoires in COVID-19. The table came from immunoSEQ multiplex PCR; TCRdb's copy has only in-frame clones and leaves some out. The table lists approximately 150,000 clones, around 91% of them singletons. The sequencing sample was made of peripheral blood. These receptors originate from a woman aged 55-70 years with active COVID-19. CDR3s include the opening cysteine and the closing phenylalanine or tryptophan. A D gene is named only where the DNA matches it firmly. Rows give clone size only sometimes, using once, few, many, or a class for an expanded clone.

cdr3_aa: CSVEEKTYGYTF; cdr3_nt: TGCAGCGTTGAGGAGAAAACCTATGGCTACACCTTC; d_call: -; v_call: TRBV29-1; j_call: TRBJ1-2; clone_size: -
cdr3_aa: CAAVTQGLGTEAFF; cdr3_nt: TGTGCCGCTGTCACTCAGGGGTTAGGCACTGAAGCTTTCTTT; d_call: -; v_call: TRBV28; j_call: TRBJ1-1; clone_size: -
cdr3_aa: CASSWLGQAVDPQYF; cdr3_nt: TGTGCCAGCAGTTGGCTGGGACAGGCGGTGGATCCGCAGTACTTC; d_call: TRBD1; v_call: TRBV27; j_call: TRBJ2-7; clone_size: -
cdr3_aa: CSVDTTGGSGYTF; cdr3_nt: TGCAGCGTTGATACCACAGGGGGGAGTGGCTACACCTTC; d_call: TRBD1; v_call: TRBV29-1; j_call: TRBJ1-2; clone_size: -
cdr3_aa: CASLGQMNTEAFF; cdr3_nt: TGTGCCAGCCTGGGACAGATGAACACTGAAGCTTTCTTT; d_call: TRBD1; v_call: TRBV6-5; j_call: TRBJ1-1; clone_size: -
cdr3_aa: CASSPGLVGNEQFF; cdr3_nt: TGTGCCAGCAGCCCTGGACTAGTCGGCAATGAGCAGTTCTTC; d_call: TRBD2; v_call: TRBV3-1/TRBV3-2; j_call: TRBJ2-1; clone_size: -
cdr3_aa: CASSRDRSETQYF; cdr3_nt: TGTGCCAGCAGCCGGGACAGGTCCGAAACGCAGTATTTT; d_call: TRBD1; v_call: TRBV7-3; j_call: TRBJ2-3; clone_size: -
cdr3_aa: CASSWPGGNEQFF; cdr3_nt: TGCGCCAGCAGCTGGCCGGGGGGCAATGAGCAGTTCTTC; d_call: TRBD2; v_call: TRBV5-1; j_call: TRBJ2-1; clone_size: once
cdr3_aa: CASREGANTGELFF; cdr3_nt: TGTGCCAGCCGAGAAGGGGCGAACACCGGGGAGCTGTTTTTT; d_call: -; v_call: TRBV18; j_call: TRBJ2-2; clone_size: -
cdr3_aa: CASSRDRDLYGYTF; cdr3_nt: TGTGCCAGCTCAAGGGACAGGGACTTGTATGGCTACACCTTC; d_call: TRBD1; v_call: TRBV18; j_call: TRBJ1-2; clone_size: -
cdr3_aa: CASSPRQGPYGYTF; cdr3_nt: TGTGCCAGCAGCCCTCGACAGGGTCCCTATGGCTACACCTTC; d_call: TRBD1; v_call: TRBV9; j_call: TRBJ1-2; clone_size: -
cdr3_aa: CAWSGGQPAFVGGYTF; cdr3_nt: TGTGCCTGGAGTGGGGGACAGCCGGCCTTTGTGGGTGGCTACACCTTC; d_call: TRBD1; v_call: TRBV30; j_call: TRBJ1-2; clone_size: once
cdr3_aa: CASSERERETQYF; cdr3_nt: TGTGCCAGCAGTGAGAGGGAGAGAGAGACCCAGTACTTC; d_call: -; v_call: TRBV6-1; j_call: TRBJ2-5; clone_size: -
cdr3_aa: CSVEAGIRGDNEQFF; cdr3_nt: TGCAGCGTTGAAGCAGGGATACGGGGGGACAATGAGCAGTTCTTC; d_call: TRBD2; v_call: TRBV29-1; j_call: TRBJ2-1; clone_size: -
cdr3_aa: CASSSAGGFNEKLFF; cdr3_nt: TGTGCCAGCAGCTCTGCGGGGGGCTTTAATGAAAAACTGTTTTTT; d_call: -; v_call: TRBV5-6; j_call: TRBJ1-4; clone_size: few
cdr3_aa: CAISPTGRATEAFF; cdr3_nt: TGTGCCATCAGCCCTACCGGGAGGGCCACTGAAGCTTTCTTT; d_call: -; v_call: TRBV10-3; j_call: TRBJ1-1; clone_size: -
cdr3_aa: CASSLGQGATGELFF; cdr3_nt: TGTGCCAGCAGCTTGGGACAGGGAGCCACCGGGGAGCTGTTTTTT; d_call: TRBD1; v_call: TRBV7-9; j_call: TRBJ2-2; clone_size: -
cdr3_aa: CATSEGNRVHGELFF; cdr3_nt: TGTGCCACCAGTGAGGGTAACAGGGTACACGGGGAGCTGTTTTTT; d_call: -; v_call: TRBV24-1; j_call: TRBJ2-2; clone_size: -
cdr3_aa: CASSWTGAGAEAFF; cdr3_nt: TGTGCCAGCAGTTGGACAGGGGCGGGGGCTGAAGCTTTCTTT; d_call: TRBD1; v_call: TRBV2; j_call: TRBJ1-1; clone_size: -
cdr3_aa: CASSPNYQGSVSYNSPLHF; cdr3_nt: TGCGCCAGCAGCCCCAACTATCAGGGGAGTGTGTCCTATAATTCACCCCTCCACTTT; d_call: -; v_call: TRBV5-1; j_call: TRBJ1-6; clone_size: -
cdr3_aa: CASSIRTAYNEQFF; cdr3_nt: TGTGCCAGTAGTATCCGCACAGCCTACAATGAGCAGTTCTTC; d_call: -; v_call: TRBV19; j_call: TRBJ2-1; clone_size: -
cdr3_aa: CASSPGQTYNEQFF; cdr3_nt: TGTGCCAGTAGCCCGGGACAAACCTACAATGAGCAGTTCTTC; d_call: -; v_call: TRBV19; j_call: TRBJ2-1; clone_size: -
cdr3_aa: CASRGLAGGNQYF; cdr3_nt: TGTGCCAGCAGGGGACTAGCGGGAGGAAACCAGTACTTC; d_call: TRBD2; v_call: TRBV11-2; j_call: TRBJ2-5; clone_size: -
cdr3_aa: CASSSQGTGNTEAFF; cdr3_nt: TGTGCCAGCAGTTCACAAGGGACAGGGAACACTGAAGCTTTCTTT; d_call: TRBD1; v_call: TRBV2; j_call: TRBJ1-1; clone_size: -
cdr3_aa: CASSYTGLAGEQFF; cdr3_nt: TGTGCCAGCAGTTACACGGGACTAGCCGGTGAGCAGTTCTTC; d_call: TRBD2; v_call: TRBV6-2/TRBV6-3; j_call: TRBJ2-1; clone_size: once
cdr3_aa: CASSQGSGNPSYEQYF; cdr3_nt: TGCGCCAGCAGCCAAGGGAGCGGGAATCCTTCCTACGAGCAGTACTTC; d_call: TRBD2; v_call: TRBV4-3; j_call: TRBJ2-7; clone_size: -
cdr3_aa: CASSLTSGSYNEQFF; cdr3_nt: TGTGCCAGCAGCTTGACTAGCGGGAGCTACAATGAGCAGTTCTTC; d_call: TRBD2; v_call: TRBV5-4; j_call: TRBJ2-1; clone_size: -
cdr3_aa: CASRGIQGAANEQFF; cdr3_nt: TGTGCCAGCAGGGGGATACAGGGGGCTGCAAATGAGCAGTTCTTC; d_call: TRBD1; v_call: TRBV11-2; j_call: TRBJ2-1; clone_size: few
cdr3_aa: CASSAGTGGVIDYGYTF; cdr3_nt: TGTGCCAGTAGCGCTGGGACAGGGGGCGTGATTGACTATGGCTACACCTTC; d_call: TRBD1; v_call: TRBV19; j_call: TRBJ1-2; clone_size: -
cdr3_aa: CASSFPSNPPDTQYF; cdr3_nt: TGTGCCAGCAGCTTTCCTAGTAACCCTCCAGATACGCAGTATTTT; d_call: -; v_call: TRBV5-4; j_call: TRBJ2-3; clone_size: -
cdr3_aa: CASSVALTSGSSYNEQFF; cdr3_nt: TGTGCCAGCAGCGTAGCTTTGACTAGCGGGAGCTCCTACAATGAGCAGTTCTTC; d_call: TRBD2; v_call: TRBV9; j_call: TRBJ2-1; clone_size: once
cdr3_aa: CASSPERFLRGELFF; cdr3_nt: TGTGCCAGTTCCCCTGAGCGCTTCCTGAGAGGGGAGCTGTTTTTT; d_call: -; v_call: TRBV6-5; j_call: TRBJ2-2; clone_size: -
cdr3_aa: CASSPTGGSSYNSPLHF; cdr3_nt: TGTGCCAGCTCACCCACGGGGGGGAGCTCCTATAATTCACCCCTCCACTTT; d_call: -; v_call: TRBV18; j_call: TRBJ1-6; clone_size: once
cdr3_aa: CATSAGLAGFDEQFF; cdr3_nt: TGTGCCACCTCGGCGGGACTAGCGGGCTTTGATGAGCAGTTCTTC; d_call: TRBD2; v_call: TRBV24-1; j_call: TRBJ2-1; clone_size: -
cdr3_aa: CASSVQAGSYGYTF; cdr3_nt: TGTGCCAGCAGTGTACAAGCAGGATCTTATGGCTACACCTTC; d_call: -; v_call: TRBV2; j_call: TRBJ1-2; clone_size: -
cdr3_aa: CASTLEANTGELFF; cdr3_nt: TGTGCCAGCACCCTAGAGGCGAACACCGGGGAGCTGTTTTTT; d_call: -; v_call: TRBV7-9; j_call: TRBJ2-2; clone_size: -
cdr3_aa: CASRNQGADYEQYF; cdr3_nt: TGTGCCAGCAGGAACCAGGGGGCCGACTACGAGCAGTACTTC; d_call: TRBD1; v_call: TRBV28; j_call: TRBJ2-7; clone_size: once